This TCR beta chain stems from a study of cytomegalovirus exposure and HLA in healthy donors (dated by TCRdb to about 2017). Some background on the complete study: According to an earlier analysis of around 600 of the donors, about 179 million T cells yielded roughly 110 million unique TCR beta sequences and approximately 300 Gb of sequence data. Every discovery cohort repertoire had been produced on one sequencing platform. A later analysis re-examined previously published TCR beta repertoires from 610 or so donors and added high-resolution HLA genotyping to investigate patterns of TCR occurrence. Donor age, sex, ethnicity and CMV serostatus were collected together with the repertoire data. The number of typed donors differed by locus: about 620-640 for A, B, C, DRB1 and DQB1; approximately 520 for DQA1; 606 for DPA1; and around 470 for DPB1. The study used immunosequencing to profile the T cell repertoires of hundreds of subjects and linked those repertoires to cytomegalovirus serostatus. An early release that covered around 590 HLA-typed donors contained 250 to 350 gigabases of sequencing data and 85 million to 100 million unique TCR sequences. To decide whether each TCR beta V gene segment behaved as functional or pseudogenic, an earlier analysis of some 580 of the donors relied on high-throughput TCR beta sequencing. HLA typing included class I and class II loci at four-digit resolution. The study combined high-throughput TCR immunosequencing, statistical association of individual TCRs with disease status, and machine learning to predict cytomegalovirus infection status. Among the 398 genotyped donors, approximately 76% belonged to the genetic ancestry cluster associated with self-reported Caucasian donors. On average, roughly 200,000 unique TCR beta nucleotide sequences were sequenced per donor among more than 350 genotyped donors of the cohort, with roughly 19% of those sequences being non-productive. Rather than using new phenotypic data, the later analysis identified candidate immune exposures from TCR beta sequences and from how often those sequences occurred across donors. About five DR-DQ haplotypes were treated as single units for association and clustering because of strong linkage in the cohort. The study aimed to test whether cataloging public T cell receptors could reveal signatures of past pathogen exposure. A separate validation cohort of over a hundred different subjects was used in addition to the 666-subject first cohort. A later genetic analysis used genome-wide SNP genotypes for about three fifths of the roughly 700 donors, treating that subset as a discovery cohort.

The cohort comprised more than 550 healthy bone marrow donors. Cohort members were all nominally healthy when sampled, although unrecorded immune exposures were likely present. The donor was CMV seropositive and was included in the group of 250 to 350 seropositive cohort members. A peripheral blood sample was collected from each donor, and TCR beta sequencing was performed on peripheral blood mononuclear cells. Genomic DNA extraction from the blood cell samples was performed with the Qiagen DNeasy Blood Extraction Kit. Broad study findings and their caveats: In a later analysis, TCR association rates were found to vary across HLA loci, with the most associated TCRs seen for DRB1 alleles and the fewest for HLA-C alleles. HLA typing was unavailable for some donors at each locus, so association tests used only the typed subset. A later analysis associated 16,951 TCR beta sequences with specific HLA alleles at a false discovery rate of 0.05. A cluster of highly shared sequence variants was judged likely to be a technical artifact of the sequencing pipeline. Strong co-occurrence of HLA alleles, especially DR and DQ, made assigning TCR associations to individual alleles difficult. A further reported finding was that TCR beta sequences accurately predicted the HLA-A and HLA-B alleles for most subjects in the first cohort. The 87-base-pair reads could not distinguish some IMGT-functional V segments, including TRBV6-2 and TRBV6-3, so those segments were excluded. Compared with equally common non-associated chains, HLA-associated TCR beta chains in a later analysis were more clonally expanded and had lower generation probabilities. A later analysis found that most CMV-associated TCR beta chains appeared HLA-restricted, with HLA associations seemingly driven largely by CMV exposure. Cytomegalovirus status was reported to be diagnosed by the classifier with high specificity and sensitivity in both the original and validation cohorts. The cohort was sequenced for TCR beta chains only, and without alpha or paired-chain data the features that could be detected were limited. Across donors, most TCR sequences were observed very rarely, whereas some public TCRs were present in many individuals. The authors suggested that the approach could potentially be generalized to other disease states and immunological phenotypes. The study gave a list of around 170 TCR beta chains associated with cytomegalovirus. A later genetic analysis reported fewer N-insertions in productive TCRs among donors in an Asian-associated ancestry cluster than the roughly 650-donor mean. V-gene and J-gene trimming of TCR beta chains was associated with a missense DCLRE1C variant in a later genetic analysis, and the association was replicated in an independent cohort. Roughly 15 rarely observed V segments, including chromosome 9 orphons, were excluded from the earlier analysis of just under 600 of the donors because counts were too low. Presence/absence analyses assumed roughly uniform sequencing depth across donors, an assumption that may not hold. Linkage disequilibrium might explain the correlated functional status among segregating V segments, but an unknown experimental factor could not be ruled out. In vitro tests confirmed that a few of the cytomegalovirus-associated TCR beta chains recognize cytomegalovirus antigens. In an earlier analysis of several hundred of the donors, most TCR beta V segments were observed in productive rearrangements about 87% or about 30% of the time, broadly matching IMGT annotations. The only immune exposure information available for the cohort was CMV serostatus. A later analysis reported that several top co-occurrence clusters appeared linked to parvovirus B19, influenza, CMV and Epstein-Barr virus.

Worth noting for this clone: Which antigen it targets is not known. One base away there is no much larger clone; base qualities are not given.

Libraries were made using the immunoSEQ multiplex PCR assay. A mixture of 60 forward primers for TCR Vbeta segments and 13 reverse primers for TCR Jbeta segments was used in the multiplex PCR. A multiplex PCR assay on genomic DNA amplified the CDR3 region of rearranged TCR beta genes. The amplified TCR beta libraries were sequenced on the Illumina HiSeq System as 87-base-pair reads. The published analysis was carried out like this. In a later analysis, tens of millions of unique TCR beta chains were counted across the approximately 640 repertoires, and around 10 million of these chains were shared by at least two donors. To remove PCR and sequencing errors, raw reads were error-corrected and collapsed into unique sequences using a nearest-neighbor algorithm that merged closely related sequences. V, D and J gene segments were assigned by aligning CDR3 sequences to IMGT reference sequences. Each retained sequence needed at least a six-nucleotide match to both a V gene segment and a J gene segment. Rearrangements were called productive when the CDR3 lacked stop codons and stayed in frame with V and J; all others were non-productive. Following IMGT convention, CDR3 was defined as the stretch from the second conserved V-encoded cysteine to the conserved J-encoded phenylalanine. Sequences without an unambiguous match to a single V gene segment were excluded from the earlier analysis of 450 to 750 of the donors. An earlier analysis of 500 to 600 of the donors classified V segments as functional when productive rearrangements were above 56.7% and as segregating when the standard deviation between donors was above 5%. A statistical classification framework was built for diagnosing cytomegalovirus status from the catalog of TCR beta chain sequences. V and J gene assignment, in a later analysis, came from comparing TCR nucleotide sequences with IMGT/GENE-DB human TR gene sequences. A later analysis assigned CDR3 sequences and most-parsimonious VDJ recombination scenarios with the TCRdist pipeline. In a later analysis, each TCR beta chain was defined by its CDR3 amino acid sequence together with its V-gene family, and reads without a unique V-gene family were excluded. To address suspected cross-contamination and a sequencing artifact, a later analysis removed under 600 highly shared, low-generation-probability nucleotide sequences. In a later analysis, a clonal expansion index was calculated for each public chain from normalized within-repertoire ranks of inferred template counts. In a later analysis, generation probabilities were computed with a VDJ recombination model fitted to out-of-frame rearrangements, and the resulting probabilities were checked against IGoR. A later analysis scored TCR-TCR, TCR-HLA and TCR-CMV co-occurrence with hypergeometric tests, applying a repertoire-size bias correction to TCR pairs. False discovery rates were estimated in a later analysis by permuting HLA or CMV assignments 20 times. In a later analysis, co-occurring TCRs were grouped with DBSCAN, and TCRdist sequence similarity was added when clustering was performed within HLA-allele-positive subsets. For co-occurrence clustering, repertoires with fewer than 30,000 or more than 120,000 public chains were excluded, along with five repertoires with anomalous nucleotide sharing. TCRdb carries this immuneACCESS record with in-frame sequences only. Its versions omit some clonotypes, under half of them owing to an unresolved V gene in the studies checked, with the rest unexplained. V, J and clone size are those of that table, while D and trimming were read from the DNA. The sample profile shows about 120,000 clones; approximately 78% of them were found once. Of the sample, 2.5% to 3.5% is held by the ten largest clones.

Reading the germline V gene gives CDR1 SGDLS and CDR2 YYNGEE. From the cysteine through the phenylalanine, the CDR3 covers 16 amino acids. This entry keeps only the CDR3 DNA: 48 bases, framed from base 1. V has 4 bases trimmed and J has 6 bases trimmed; junction bases matching no gene number 8. The sample was PBMCs. Recombination connected TRBV9 to TRBJ1-4, and 11 junctional nucleotides match TRBD1. This clonotype was sampled from a woman aged 30 to 39 in good health and CMV-seropositive. The CDR3 in this case is CASSPHGGQGDEKLFF. The DNA sequence is as follows: TGTGCCAGCAGCCCTCATGGGGGACAGGGGGATGAAAAACTGTTTTTT.